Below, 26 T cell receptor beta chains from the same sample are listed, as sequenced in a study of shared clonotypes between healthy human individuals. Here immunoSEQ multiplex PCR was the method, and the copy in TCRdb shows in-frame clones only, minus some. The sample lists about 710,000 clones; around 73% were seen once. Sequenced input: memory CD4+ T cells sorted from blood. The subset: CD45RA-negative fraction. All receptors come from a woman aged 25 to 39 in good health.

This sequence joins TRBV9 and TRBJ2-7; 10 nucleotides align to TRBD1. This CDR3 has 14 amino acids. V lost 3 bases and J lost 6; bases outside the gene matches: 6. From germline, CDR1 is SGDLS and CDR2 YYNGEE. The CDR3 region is CASSGDRGGGEQYF. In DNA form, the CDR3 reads TGTGCCAGCAGCGGGGACAGGGGAGGAGGCGAGCAGTACTTC.

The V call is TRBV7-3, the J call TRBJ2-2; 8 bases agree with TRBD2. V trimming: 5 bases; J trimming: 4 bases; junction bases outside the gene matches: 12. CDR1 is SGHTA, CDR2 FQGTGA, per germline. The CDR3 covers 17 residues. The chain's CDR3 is CASSPTSNSGITGELFF. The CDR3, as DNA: TGTGCCAGCAGCCCCACCAGTAATAGCGGGATCACCGGGGAGCTGTTTTTT.

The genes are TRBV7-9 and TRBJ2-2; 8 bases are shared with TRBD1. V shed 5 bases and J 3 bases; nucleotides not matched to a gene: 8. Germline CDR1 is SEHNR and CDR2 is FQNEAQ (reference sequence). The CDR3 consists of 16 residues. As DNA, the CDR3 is TGTGCCAGCAGCCCGCAGGGGGCGCGTCACACCGGGGAGCTGTTTTTT. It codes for CASSPQGARHTGELFF.

The CDR3 coding sequence is TGTGCCAGCAGCTTATTGGGGACAAGGCCCTCTGGGGCCAACGTCCTGACTTTC. This codes for CASSLLGTRPSGANVLTF. The chain joins TRBV7-3 to TRBJ2-6; weak D call: TRBD1 (6 bases). V was pared by 2 bases and J by 0 bases, with 14 bases between. This CDR3 is 18 amino acids long. Germline V lookup: CDR1 SGHTA, CDR2 FQGTGA.

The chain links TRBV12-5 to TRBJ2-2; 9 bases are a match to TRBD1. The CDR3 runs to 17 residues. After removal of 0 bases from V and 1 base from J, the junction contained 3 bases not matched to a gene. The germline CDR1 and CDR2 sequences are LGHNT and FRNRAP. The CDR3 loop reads CASGLVLGQGNTGELFF. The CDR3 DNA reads TGTGCTAGTGGTTTGGTTTTGGGACAGGGGAACACCGGGGAGCTGTTTTTT.

The CDR3 loop reads CASSSTGGQQFF. The CDR3 nucleotides read TGTGCCAGCAGCTCTACCGGAGGCCAGCAGTTCTTC. The chain is built from TRBV7-7 and TRBJ2-1; possibly TRBD2 for D (5 bases). The CDR3 runs 12 residues. The germline V gene encodes CDR1 SSHAT and CDR2 FNYEAQ (reference sequence). Trimming left V 4 bases short and J 11 bases short, with 12 bases between. Full variable domain (rest looked up from reference TRBV7-7 and TRBJ2-1): GAGVSQSPRYKVTKRGQDVTLRCDPISSHATLYWYQQALGQGPEFLTYFNYEAQPDKSGLPSDRFSAERPEGSISTLTIQRTEQRDSAMYRCASSSTGGQQFFGPGTRLTVL.

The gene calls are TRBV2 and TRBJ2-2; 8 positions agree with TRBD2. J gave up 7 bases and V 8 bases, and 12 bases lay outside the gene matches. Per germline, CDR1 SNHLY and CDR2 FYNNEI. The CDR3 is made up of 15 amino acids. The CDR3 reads CASSKLAVGVGELFF. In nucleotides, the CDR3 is TGTGCCAGCTCCAAACTAGCGGTAGGGGTCGGGGAGCTGTTTTTT. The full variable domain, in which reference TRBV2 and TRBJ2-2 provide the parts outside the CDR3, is EPEVTQTPSHQVTQMGQEVILRCVPISNHLYFYWYRQILGQKVEFLVSFYNNEISEKSEIFDDQFSVERPDGSNFTLKIRSTKLEDSAMYFCASSKLAVGVGELFFGEGSRLTVL.

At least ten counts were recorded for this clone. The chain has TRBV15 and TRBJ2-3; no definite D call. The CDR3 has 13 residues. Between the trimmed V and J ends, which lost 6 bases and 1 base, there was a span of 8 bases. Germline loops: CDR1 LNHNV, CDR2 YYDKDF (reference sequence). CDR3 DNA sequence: TGTGCCACCAGTGCGGTCGGCACAGATACGCAGTATTTT. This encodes CATSAVGTDTQYF.

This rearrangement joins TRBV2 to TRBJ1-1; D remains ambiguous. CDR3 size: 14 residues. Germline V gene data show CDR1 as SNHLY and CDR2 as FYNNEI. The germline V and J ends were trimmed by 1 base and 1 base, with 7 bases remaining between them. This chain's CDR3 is CASSEVYRNTEAFF. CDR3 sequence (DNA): TGTGCCAGCAGTGAAGTTTACAGGAACACTGAAGCTTTCTTT.

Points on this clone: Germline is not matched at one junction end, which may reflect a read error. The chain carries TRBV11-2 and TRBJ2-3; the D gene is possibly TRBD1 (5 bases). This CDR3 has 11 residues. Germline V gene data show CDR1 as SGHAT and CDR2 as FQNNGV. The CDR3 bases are TGTGCCAGCAGCTTAGTCGGCAGGGCAAATTTT. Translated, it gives CASSLVGRANF.

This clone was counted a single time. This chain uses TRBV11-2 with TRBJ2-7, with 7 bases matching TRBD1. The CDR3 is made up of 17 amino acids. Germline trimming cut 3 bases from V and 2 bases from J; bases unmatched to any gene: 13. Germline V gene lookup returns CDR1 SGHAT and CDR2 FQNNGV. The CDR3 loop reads CASSFSNRAQGAYEQYF. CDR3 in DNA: TGTGCCAGCAGCTTTAGTAATAGGGCCCAGGGGGCCTACGAGCAGTACTTC. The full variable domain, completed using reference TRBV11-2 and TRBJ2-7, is EAGVAQSPRYKIIEKRQSVAFWCNPISGHATLYWYQQILGQGPKLLIQFQNNGVVDDSQLPKDRFSAERLKGVDSTLKIQPAKLEDSAVYLCASSFSNRAQGAYEQYFGPGTRLTVT.

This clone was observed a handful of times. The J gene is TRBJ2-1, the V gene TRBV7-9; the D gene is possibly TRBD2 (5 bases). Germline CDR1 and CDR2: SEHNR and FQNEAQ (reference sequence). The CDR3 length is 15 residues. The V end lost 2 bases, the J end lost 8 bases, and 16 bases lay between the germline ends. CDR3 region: CASSLLDTGSDEQFF. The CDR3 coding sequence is TGTGCCAGCAGCTTACTTGACACGGGATCTGATGAGCAGTTCTTC.

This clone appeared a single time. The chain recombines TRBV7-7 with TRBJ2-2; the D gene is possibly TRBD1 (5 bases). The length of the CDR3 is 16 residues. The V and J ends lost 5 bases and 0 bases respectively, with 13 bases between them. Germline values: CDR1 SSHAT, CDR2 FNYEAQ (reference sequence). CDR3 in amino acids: CASSPRRATNTGELFF. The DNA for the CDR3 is TGTGCCAGCAGCCCCCGCAGGGCCACGAACACCGGGGAGCTGTTTTTT.

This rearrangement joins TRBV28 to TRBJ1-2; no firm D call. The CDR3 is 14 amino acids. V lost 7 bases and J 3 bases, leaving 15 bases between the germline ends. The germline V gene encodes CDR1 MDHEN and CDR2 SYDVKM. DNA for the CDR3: TGTGCCAGCAAAAAGGACCGTTATGACTATGGCTACACCTTC. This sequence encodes CASKKDRYDYGYTF.

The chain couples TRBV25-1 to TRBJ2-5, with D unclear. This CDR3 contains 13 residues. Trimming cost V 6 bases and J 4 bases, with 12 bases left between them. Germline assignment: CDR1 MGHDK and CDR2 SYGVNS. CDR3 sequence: CASRQAIGETQYF. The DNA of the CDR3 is TGTGCCAGCAGGCAGGCTATAGGAGAGACCCAGTACTTC.

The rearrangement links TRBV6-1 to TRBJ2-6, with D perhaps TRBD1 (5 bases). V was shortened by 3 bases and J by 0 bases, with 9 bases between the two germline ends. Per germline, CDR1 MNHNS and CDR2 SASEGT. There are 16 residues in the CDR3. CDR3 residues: CASSDAGHSGANVLTF. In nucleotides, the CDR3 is TGTGCCAGCAGTGACGCAGGGCACTCTGGGGCCAACGTCCTGACTTTC.

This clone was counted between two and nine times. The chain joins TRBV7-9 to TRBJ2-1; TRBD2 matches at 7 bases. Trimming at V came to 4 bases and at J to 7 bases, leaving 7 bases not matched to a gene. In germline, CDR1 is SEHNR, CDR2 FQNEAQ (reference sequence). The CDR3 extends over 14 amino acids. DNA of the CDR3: TGTGCCAGCAGCTGGCCGGCGGGAGCGAATGAGCAGTTCTTC. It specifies CASSWPAGANEQFF. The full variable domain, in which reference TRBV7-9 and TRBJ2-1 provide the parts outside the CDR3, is DTGVSQNPRHKITKRGQNVTFRCDPISEHNRLYWYRQTLGQGPEFLTYFQNEAQLEKSRLLSDRFSAERPKGSFSTLEIQRTEQGDSAMYLCASSWPAGANEQFFGPGTRLTVL.

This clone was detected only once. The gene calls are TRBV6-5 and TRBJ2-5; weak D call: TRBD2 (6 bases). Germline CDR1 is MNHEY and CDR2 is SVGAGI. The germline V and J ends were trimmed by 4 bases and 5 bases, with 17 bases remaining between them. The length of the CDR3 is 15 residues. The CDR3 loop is CASSSQQLGGETQYF. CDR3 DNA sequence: TGTGCCAGCAGTTCCCAGCAACTAGGAGGGGAGACCCAGTACTTC.

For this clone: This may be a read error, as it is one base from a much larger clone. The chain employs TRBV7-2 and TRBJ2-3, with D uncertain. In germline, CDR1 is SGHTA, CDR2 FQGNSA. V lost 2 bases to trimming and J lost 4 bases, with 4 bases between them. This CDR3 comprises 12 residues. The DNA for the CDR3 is TGTGCCAGCAGCTTATTCGCAGATACGCAGTATTTT. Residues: CASSLFADTQYF. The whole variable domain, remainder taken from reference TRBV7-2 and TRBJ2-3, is GAGVSQSPSNKVTEKGKDVELRCDPISGHTALYWYRQSLGQGLEFLIYFQGNSAPDKSGLPSDRFSAERTGGSVSTLTIQRTQQEDSAVYLCASSLFADTQYFGPGTRLTVL.

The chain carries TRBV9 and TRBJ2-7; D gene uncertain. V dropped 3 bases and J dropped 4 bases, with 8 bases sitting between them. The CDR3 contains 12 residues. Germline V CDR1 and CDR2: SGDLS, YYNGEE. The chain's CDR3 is CASSDLGYEQYF. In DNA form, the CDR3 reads TGTGCCAGCAGCGACCTAGGGTACGAGCAGTACTTC. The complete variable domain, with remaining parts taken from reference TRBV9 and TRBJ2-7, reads DSGVTQTPKHLITATGQRVTLRCSPRSGDLSVYWYQQSLDQGLQFLIQYYNGEERAKGNILERFSAQQFPDLHSELNLSSLELGDSALYFCASSDLGYEQYFGPGTRLTVT.

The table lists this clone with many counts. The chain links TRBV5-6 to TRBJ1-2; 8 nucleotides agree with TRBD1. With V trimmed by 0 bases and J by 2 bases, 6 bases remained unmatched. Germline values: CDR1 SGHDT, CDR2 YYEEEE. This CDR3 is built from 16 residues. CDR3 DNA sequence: TGTGCCAGCAGCTTGGCAGGGGGCGCCGGGAACTATGGCTACACCTTC. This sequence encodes CASSLAGGAGNYGYTF. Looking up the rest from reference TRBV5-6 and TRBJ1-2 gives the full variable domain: DAGVTQSPTHLIKTRGQQVTLRCSPKSGHDTVSWYQQALGQGPQFIFQYYEEEERQRGNFPDRFSGHQFPNYSSELNVNALLLGDSALYLCASSLAGGAGNYGYTFGSGTRLTVV.

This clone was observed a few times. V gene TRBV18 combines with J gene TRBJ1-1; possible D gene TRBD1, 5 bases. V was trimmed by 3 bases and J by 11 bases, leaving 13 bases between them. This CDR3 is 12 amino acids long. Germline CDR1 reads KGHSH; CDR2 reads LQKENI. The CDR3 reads CASSPGQGDAFF. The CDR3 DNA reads TGTGCCAGCTCACCGGGCCAGGGCGACGCTTTCTTT.

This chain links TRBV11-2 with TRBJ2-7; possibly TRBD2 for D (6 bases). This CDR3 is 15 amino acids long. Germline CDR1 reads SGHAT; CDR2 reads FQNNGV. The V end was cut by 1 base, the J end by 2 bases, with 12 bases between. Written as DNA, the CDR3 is TGTGCCAGCAGCTTAGTATCGGGGGAAGCCTACGAGCAGTACTTC. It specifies CASSLVSGEAYEQYF.

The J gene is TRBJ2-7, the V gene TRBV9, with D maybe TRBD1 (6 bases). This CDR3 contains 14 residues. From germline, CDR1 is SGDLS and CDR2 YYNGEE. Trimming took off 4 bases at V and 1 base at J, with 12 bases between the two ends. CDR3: CASSPGGSSYEQYF. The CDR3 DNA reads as TGTGCCAGCAGCCCTGGGGGCTCATCCTACGAGCAGTACTTC.

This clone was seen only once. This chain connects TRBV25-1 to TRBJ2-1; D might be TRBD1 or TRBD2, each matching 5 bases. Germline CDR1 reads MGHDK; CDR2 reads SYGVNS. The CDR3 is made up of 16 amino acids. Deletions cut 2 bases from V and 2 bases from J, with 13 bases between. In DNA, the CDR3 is TGTGCCAGCAGTGAAAGTTCCGGGGCCACCTACAATGAGCAGTTCTTC. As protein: CASSESSGATYNEQFF.

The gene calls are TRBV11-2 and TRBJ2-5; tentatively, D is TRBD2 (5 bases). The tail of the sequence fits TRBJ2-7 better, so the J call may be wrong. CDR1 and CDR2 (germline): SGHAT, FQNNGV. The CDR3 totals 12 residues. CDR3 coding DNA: TGTGCCAGCAGCTCAGGACTCCTCGAGCAGTACTTC. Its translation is CASSSGLLEQYF.